These 10 T cell receptor beta chains were sequenced from one sample in a study of blood T cell repertoires in COVID-19. This table comes from immunoSEQ multiplex PCR, and its TCRdb copy is limited to in-frame clones, with some not included. The table records approximately 280,000 clones, 75% to 95% of them present only once. The material sequenced was peripheral blood. The receptors were gathered from a woman aged 25 to 39 with COVID-19, enrolled during active disease.

This clone was seen just once. In nucleotides, the CDR3 is TGTGCCAGCAGTGGGGCTAGCAACGCAGATACGCAGTATTTT. The encoded protein is CASSGASNADTQYF. This chain links TRBV2 with TRBJ2-3, with D possibly TRBD2 on 5 matching bases. The CDR3 is made up of 14 amino acids. V was shortened by 4 bases and J by 4 bases, with 12 bases between the two germline ends. Germline CDR1 reads SNHLY; CDR2 reads FYNNEI.

The chain carries TRBV19 and TRBJ2-3; D is perhaps TRBD1 (5 bases). CDR1 and CDR2 (germline): LNHDA, SQIVND (reference sequence). The length of the CDR3 is 13 residues. The V gene lost 6 bases and the J gene lost 1 base, with 8 bases spanning the gap. In DNA form, the CDR3 reads TGTGCCAGTAGAGGGGCGGGCACAGATACGCAGTATTTT. This codes for CASRGAGTDTQYF. The full variable domain, its missing parts supplied by reference TRBV19 and TRBJ2-3, is DGGITQSPKYLFRKEGQNVTLSCEQNLNHDAMYWYRQDPGQGLRLIYYSQIVNDFQKGDIAEGYSVSREKKESFPLTVTSAQKNPTAFYLCASRGAGTDTQYFGPGTRLTVL.

V gene TRBV4-1 combines with J gene TRBJ2-1; 14 bases are shared with TRBD2. The CDR3 has 19 residues. V lost 5 bases and J lost 1; bases outside the gene matches: 10. Per the germline V gene, CDR1 is MGHRA and CDR2 is YSYEKL. The CDR3 sequence is CASSSPGLAGERSYNEQFF. As DNA, the CDR3 is TGCGCCAGCAGCTCCCCGGGACTAGCGGGAGAAAGGTCCTACAATGAGCAGTTCTTC.

The chain recombines TRBV4-1 with TRBJ1-2; D gene uncertain. Trimming took 0 bases from V and 2 from J, leaving 10 bases between them. Per germline, CDR1 MGHRA and CDR2 YSYEKL. The CDR3 length is 15 residues. The CDR3 spells CASSQDATRNYGYTF. The CDR3 nucleotides read TGCGCCAGCAGCCAAGATGCTACCCGGAACTATGGCTACACCTTC.

The gene calls are TRBV7-3 and TRBJ2-3; 8 nucleotides match TRBD2. There are 15 residues in the CDR3. Germline V lookup: CDR1 SGHTA, CDR2 FQGTGA. The V segment lost 5 bases and the J segment 8 bases; nucleotides outside the gene matches: 12. CDR3 nucleotides: TGTGCCAGCAGCCCGGCCGGGCGGGAGGCTTCTACGCAGTATTTT. This sequence encodes CASSPAGREASTQYF.

The chain carries TRBV4-1 and TRBJ2-3; 8 bases match TRBD2. The CDR3 spans 15 residues. The J segment lost 3 bases and the V segment lost 4 bases, leaving 6 bases of the junction unmatched. CDR1 is MGHRA, CDR2 YSYEKL, per germline. DNA of the CDR3: TGCGCCAGCAGCCCAGCGGGAGCTACGACAGATACGCAGTATTTT. Protein product: CASSPAGATTDTQYF.

The chain couples TRBV6-2 or TRBV6-3 to TRBJ2-1, with 11 bases lining up with TRBD2. J was trimmed by 5 bases and V by 2 bases; bases with no gene match: 8. CDR1 MNHEY and CDR2 SVGEGT come from the germline V gene. The CDR3 runs to 17 residues. This CDR3 is CASSYPRLAGPDNEQFF. For the CDR3, the DNA is TGTGCCAGCAGTTACCCTAGACTAGCGGGGCCCGACAATGAGCAGTTCTTC.

The chain couples TRBV27 to TRBJ2-7; possible D gene TRBD1, 7 bases. CDR3 length equals 15 residues. Germline V CDR1 and CDR2: MNHEY, SMNVEV (reference sequence). V gave up 3 bases and J gave up 3 bases, with 15 bases separating them. Here the CDR3 reads CASSLWGDRNYEQYF. CDR3 DNA: TGTGCCAGCAGTTTGTGGGGGGACAGAAACTACGAGCAGTACTTC.

The chain employs TRBV4-1 and TRBJ2-5; D is undetermined. Germline V gives CDR1 MGHRA, CDR2 YSYEKL. This CDR3 has 13 amino acids. Trimming removed 6 bases from V and 5 bases from J, with 13 bases in between. CDR3 in DNA: TGCGCCAGCAGTCTGGGCCTCCCCGAGACCCAGTACTTC. The encoded protein is CASSLGLPETQYF.

The rearrangement uses TRBV5-4 and TRBJ2-5; a possible D gene is TRBD2 (6 bases). This CDR3 is built from 14 residues. Germline CDR1 and CDR2: SGHNT and YYREEE (reference sequence). V lost 0 bases and J 0 bases, leaving 6 bases between the germline ends. The CDR3 reads CASSLASDQETQYF. The DNA of the CDR3 is TGTGCCAGCAGCTTGGCTAGCGACCAAGAGACCCAGTACTTC. The full variable domain, with the rest looked up from reference TRBV5-4 and TRBJ2-5, is ETGVTQSPTHLIKTRGQQVTLRCSSQSGHNTVSWYQQALGQGPQFIFQYYREEENGRGNFPPRFSGLQFPNYSSELNVNALELDDSALYLCASSLASDQETQYFGPGTRLLVL.